Presented here are 18 T cell receptor beta chains from one specimen sequenced in a study of CD8+ T cells in alopecia areata. In each case, RNA was isolated and then reverse transcribed into cDNA as the sequencing template. Libraries were prepared by immunoSEQ multiplex PCR; TCRdb keeps only in-frame clonotypes and omits some of them. The sample lists 80,000 to 100,000 clones, nearly 45% seen once, with roughly 0.79% in the top ten. The material sequenced was CD4+ T cells sorted from blood. All receptors come from a human donor with alopecia areata.

The chain is built from TRBV6-6 and TRBJ2-2; D gene ambiguous. Germline V gene data show CDR1 as MNHNY and CDR2 as SVGAGI (reference sequence). V lost 6 bases, J lost 2 bases, and 4 bases lay in between. This CDR3 is built from 12 residues. CDR3 loop: CASSPNTGELFF. The CDR3 coding sequence is TGTGCCAGCAGCCCAAACACCGGGGAGCTGTTTTTT.

This clone was detected a few times. The chain joins TRBV13 to TRBJ2-1; 11 bases are shared with TRBD1. V was clipped by 5 bases and J by 7 bases; unmatched bases: 13. The length of the CDR3 is 17 residues. Germline lookup yields CDR1 PRHDT and CDR2 FYEKMQ (reference sequence). The CDR3 loop is CASSLQIGQGAGNEQFF. CDR3 DNA sequence: TGTGCCAGCAGCCTTCAAATCGGACAGGGGGCTGGAAATGAGCAGTTCTTC.

The chain employs TRBV28 and TRBJ2-2, with TRBD2 identical over 12 bases. Per the germline V gene, CDR1 is MDHEN and CDR2 is SYDVKM. This CDR3 has 16 amino acids. Losses at the gene ends were 5 bases for V and 6 bases for J; bases not matched to a gene: 7. The CDR3 DNA reads as TGTGCCAGCAGTCCCGATCTAGCGGGAGGGCCCGGGGAGCTGTTTTTT. This sequence encodes CASSPDLAGGPGELFF.

The gene calls are TRBV29-1 and TRBJ1-2, with D perhaps matching TRBD1 (6 bases). Germline V CDR1 and CDR2: SQVTM, ANQGSEA. CDR3 length: 13 amino acids. V was clipped by 4 bases and J by 4 bases, with 13 bases between them. The CDR3, as DNA: TGCAGCGTTGGTTTCGGGACAAGCTATGGCTACACCTTC. Protein: CSVGFGTSYGYTF. Full variable domain (remainder filled in from reference TRBV29-1 and TRBJ1-2): SAVISQKPSRDICQRGTSLTIQCQVDSQVTMMFWYRQQPGQSLTLIATANQGSEATYESGFVIDKFPISRPNLTFSTLTVSNMSPEDSSIYLCSVGFGTSYGYTFGSGTRLTVV.

The chain has TRBV4-1 and TRBJ2-5; TRBD2 is a possible D gene (5 bases). The germline V gene has CDR1 MGHRA and CDR2 YSYEKL. V was clipped by 4 bases and J by 5 bases, with 20 bases between them. This CDR3 region has 16 residues. The CDR3 nucleotides read TGCGCCAGCAGCCTCTTGCCCCCGGGATTCGACGAGACCCAGTACTTC. Residues: CASSLLPPGFDETQYF.

This clone turned up a few times. V usage is TRBV28 and J usage is TRBJ1-6; a weak D match, TRBD1 (5 bases). V was pared by 6 bases and J by 4 bases, with 10 bases between. Germline values: CDR1 MDHEN, CDR2 SYDVKM. This CDR3 is built from 14 residues. CDR3 residues: CASSWTRYNSPLHF. The CDR3 region has the DNA TGTGCCAGCAGCTGGACAAGATATAATTCACCCCTCCACTTT.

Here the CDR3 DNA reads TGTGCCAGCAGCGTGTCTCCGCAGTGGAGGGACACTGAAGCTTTCTTT. Protein: CASSVSPQWRDTEAFF. The chain is built from TRBV9 and TRBJ1-1; D gene unclear. Germline lookup yields CDR1 SGDLS and CDR2 YYNGEE. The germline V and J ends were trimmed by 2 bases and 3 bases, with 17 bases remaining between them. The CDR3 has 16 amino acids.

This clone showed up just a few times. The chain uses TRBV29-1 and TRBJ2-7; D possibly corresponds to TRBD2 (6 bases). Trimming shortened V by 2 bases and J by 5 bases, and 10 bases separated the two germline ends. Germline CDR1 SQVTM, CDR2 ANQGSEA. The CDR3 contains 12 residues. The CDR3 DNA reads TGCAGCGTTGAACGGGGGTCCAACGAGCAGTACTTC. It encodes CSVERGSNEQYF.

The chain couples TRBV10-3 to TRBJ2-5; TRBD2 matches at 10 bases. Germline V lookup: CDR1 ENHRY, CDR2 SYGVKD. This CDR3 contains 16 residues. The V and J ends lost 3 bases and 5 bases, in that order; junction bases with no gene match: 9. The DNA for the CDR3 is TGTGCCATCAGTGATGGGGCTAGCGGGAGAAAGGAGACCCAGTACTTC. Translation: CAISDGASGRKETQYF.

This clone appeared a few times. The J gene is TRBJ1-4, the V gene TRBV29-1, with 7 bases aligning to TRBD1. V lost 6 bases to trimming and J lost 9 bases; unmatched junction nucleotides: 10. Germline values: CDR1 SQVTM, CDR2 ANQGSEA. The CDR3 has 13 residues. The CDR3 DNA sequence: TGCAGCGTCGCAACAGGGGAAAGCCAAAAACTGTTTTTT. Protein sequence: CSVATGESQKLFF.

The V call is TRBV7-2, the J call TRBJ2-3, with 8 bases lining up with TRBD1. The V and J ends lost 7 bases and 3 bases, in that order; junction bases with no gene match: 9. This CDR3 spans 15 amino acids. The germline CDR1 and CDR2 sequences are SGHTA and FQGNSA. As DNA, the CDR3 is TGTGCCAGCAACGCCCGGACAGGGAGGACAGATACGCAGTATTTT. It codes for CASNARTGRTDTQYF.

This clone has just one count. The rearrangement uses TRBV2 and TRBJ2-5, with D unresolved. Trimming stripped 7 bases from V and 5 bases from J, with 8 bases between. The CDR3 totals 11 residues. The V gene's germline CDR1 is SNHLY and CDR2 FYNNEI. The chain's CDR3 is CASKREETQYF. In DNA, the CDR3 is TGTGCCAGCAAGCGAGAGGAGACCCAGTACTTC.

In nucleotides, the CDR3 is TGTGCCAGCAGCCGACTAGCGGGAGGGCCATACGAGCAGTACTTC. As protein: CASSRLAGGPYEQYF. V usage is TRBV2 and J usage is TRBJ2-7, with TRBD2 matching 14 bases. Losses at the gene ends were 6 bases for V and 4 bases for J; bases not matched to a gene: 5. CDR1 is SNHLY and CDR2 is FYNNEI in the germline V gene. The CDR3 is 15 amino acids.

This clone was recorded once. The V gene is TRBV28, the J gene TRBJ2-2; possibly TRBD1 for D (5 bases). The CDR3 runs to 13 residues. CDR1 and CDR2 from the germline V gene are MDHEN and SYDVKM. The germline V and J ends were trimmed by 8 bases and 2 bases, with 9 bases remaining between them. The CDR3: CASWGLNTGELFF. For the CDR3, the DNA is TGTGCCAGCTGGGGCCTAAACACCGGGGAGCTGTTTTTT.

This clone rates as medium-sized. V and J are TRBV4-3 and TRBJ2-1, with D possibly called TRBD1 or TRBD2 (6 bases each). Between the trimmed V and J ends, which lost 0 bases and 13 bases, there was a span of 13 bases. The CDR3 consists of 13 residues. The germline V gene encodes CDR1 LGHNA and CDR2 YSLEER. Here the CDR3 reads CASSQEARGQQFF. The CDR3, as DNA: TGCGCCAGCAGCCAAGAGGCGCGGGGACAACAGTTCTTC.

This rearrangement joins TRBV30 to TRBJ2-5; TRBD1 aligns across 8 bases. V gave up 0 bases and J gave up 14 bases; unmatched junction bases: 5. Germline V gene sequence: CDR1 GTSNPN, CDR2 SVGIG (reference sequence). The CDR3 loop spans 11 amino acids. CDR3 coding DNA: TGTGCCTGGAGTGTACAGGGGGGCTTTTACTTC. Protein: CAWSVQGGFYF.

V is TRBV29-1 and J is TRBJ1-1; D is ambiguous. Deletions cut 4 bases from V and 2 bases from J, with 11 bases between. CDR1 and CDR2 from the germline V gene are SQVTM and ANQGSEA. The length of the CDR3 is 13 residues. The CDR3 bases are TGCAGCGTTGGCGGAGGGATTAACACTGAAGCTTTCTTT. It encodes CSVGGGINTEAFF.

The sample holds a few counts of this clone. This chain uses TRBV5-1 with TRBJ2-1; possibly TRBD1 for D (6 bases). Germline CDR1 reads SGHRS; CDR2 reads YFSETQ. The CDR3 has 14 residues. Trimming stripped 4 bases from V and 9 bases from J, with 17 bases between. CDR3 coding DNA: TGCGCCAGCAGCGTAGCCGCGACAGGTACTGAGCAGTTCTTC. It codes for CASSVAATGTEQFF.